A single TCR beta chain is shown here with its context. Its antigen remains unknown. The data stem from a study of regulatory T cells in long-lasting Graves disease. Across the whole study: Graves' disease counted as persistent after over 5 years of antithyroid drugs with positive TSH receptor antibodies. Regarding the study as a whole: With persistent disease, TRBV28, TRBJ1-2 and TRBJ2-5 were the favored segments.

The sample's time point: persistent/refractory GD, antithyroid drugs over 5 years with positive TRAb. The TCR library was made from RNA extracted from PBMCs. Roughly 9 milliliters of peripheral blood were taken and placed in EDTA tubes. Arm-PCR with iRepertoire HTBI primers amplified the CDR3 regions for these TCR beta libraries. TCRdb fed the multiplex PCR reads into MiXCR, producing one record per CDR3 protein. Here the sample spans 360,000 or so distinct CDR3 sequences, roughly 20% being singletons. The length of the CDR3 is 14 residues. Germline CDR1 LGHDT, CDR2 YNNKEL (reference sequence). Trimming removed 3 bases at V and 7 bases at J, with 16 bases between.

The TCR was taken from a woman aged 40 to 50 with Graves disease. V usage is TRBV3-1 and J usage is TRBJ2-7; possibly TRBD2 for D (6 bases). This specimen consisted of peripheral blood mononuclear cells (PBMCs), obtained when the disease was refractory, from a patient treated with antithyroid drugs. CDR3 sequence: CASSQFSGGPEQYF. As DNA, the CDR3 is TGTGCCAGCAGCCAGTTCTCAGGAGGGCCGGAGCAGTACTTC.